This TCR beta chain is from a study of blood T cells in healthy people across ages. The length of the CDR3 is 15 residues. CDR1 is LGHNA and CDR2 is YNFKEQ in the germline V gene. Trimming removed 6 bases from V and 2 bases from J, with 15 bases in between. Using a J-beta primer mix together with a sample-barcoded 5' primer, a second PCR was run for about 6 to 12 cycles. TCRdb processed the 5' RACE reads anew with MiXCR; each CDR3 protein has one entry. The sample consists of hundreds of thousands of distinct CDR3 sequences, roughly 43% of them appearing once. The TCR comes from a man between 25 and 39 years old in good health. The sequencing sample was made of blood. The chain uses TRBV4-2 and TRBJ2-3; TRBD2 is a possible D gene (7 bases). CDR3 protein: CASRLGGDHTDTQYF. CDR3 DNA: TGTGCCAGCAGGCTAGGGGGGGACCACACAGATACGCAGTATTTT.